This is a list of T cell receptor beta chains from one sample in a study of identical twins. TCRdb re-called the 5' RACE reads with MiXCR, one entry per CDR3 protein. The table records hundreds of thousands of distinct CDR3 sequences, 12% of them present only once. The data were also submitted as part of a second study, on yellow fever vaccine responses in identical twins.

The material sequenced was PBMCs. The receptors were sampled from a woman in her late teens or twenties in good health. Each CDR3 is given with its conserved first and last residue. Each record gives: clone size, D gene, J gene, V gene, CDR3 protein, CDR3 DNA. A D gene is named only where the DNA matches it firmly. The size entry is marked missing in some rows and otherwise reads once, few, many or a size class.

size: NA; D: TRBD2; J: TRBJ2-4; V: TRBV11-2; CDR3: CASSPGTSGGTKNIQYF; DNA: TGTGCCAGCAGCCCCGGGACTAGCGGGGGAACCAAAAACATTCAGTACTTC
size: many; D: NA; J: TRBJ2-1; V: TRBV7-3; CDR3: CASSLRPRSAFNEQFF; DNA: TGTGCCAGCAGCTTACGCCCCAGGAGCGCCTTCAATGAGCAGTTCTTC
size: many; D: TRBD1; J: TRBJ2-1; V: TRBV28; CDR3: CASMSFGDRGYNEQFF; DNA: TGTGCCAGCATGAGTTTCGGCGACAGGGGTTACAATGAGCAGTTCTTC
size: few; D: NA; J: TRBJ1-1; V: TRBV29-1; CDR3: CSVEKFGAFLGTEAFF; DNA: TGCAGCGTTGAAAAGTTCGGAGCGTTCTTGGGGACTGAAGCTTTCTTT
size: few; D: NA; J: TRBJ1-4; V: TRBV12-3/TRBV12-4; CDR3: CASSSALATNEKLFF; DNA: TGTGCCAGCAGCTCCGCCCTTGCAACTAATGAAAAACTGTTTTTT
size: NA; D: NA; J: TRBJ2-3; V: TRBV4-1; CDR3: CASSQEGRGTLGDTQYF; DNA: TGCGCCAGCAGCCAAGAGGGCAGGGGTACGCTAGGAGATACGCAGTATTTT
size: NA; D: TRBD2; J: TRBJ2-1; V: TRBV28; CDR3: CASIPGFAGGAYEQFF; DNA: TGTGCCAGCATCCCAGGGTTCGCGGGGGGGGCGTATGAGCAGTTCTTC
size: NA; D: NA; J: TRBJ2-3; V: TRBV7-2; CDR3: CASSFLAERADTQYF; DNA: TGTGCCAGCAGCTTTCTGGCGGAACGGGCAGATACGCAGTATTTT
size: few; D: TRBD2; J: TRBJ2-4; V: TRBV5-1; CDR3: CASSLSGLVENIQYF; DNA: TGCGCCAGCAGCTTGTCGGGACTAGTTGAAAACATTCAGTACTTC
size: few; D: NA; J: TRBJ1-1; V: TRBV4-1; CDR3: CASSQNGETEAFF; DNA: TGCGCCAGCAGCCAAAACGGGGAGACCGAAGCTTTCTTT
size: NA; D: TRBD2; J: TRBJ2-3; V: TRBV20-1; CDR3: CSASPPRLAGLTDTQYF; DNA: TGCAGTGCTAGCCCCCCTCGACTAGCGGGGTTAACAGATACGCAGTATTTT
size: many; D: TRBD2; J: TRBJ2-1; V: TRBV5-1; CDR3: CASSTGLAGVVEQFF; DNA: TGCGCCAGCAGCACGGGACTAGCGGGAGTCGTTGAGCAGTTCTTC
size: few; D: NA; J: TRBJ2-5; V: TRBV12-3/TRBV12-4; CDR3: CASSPPEGEGETQYF; DNA: TGTGCCAGCAGTCCACCAGAGGGAGAAGGAGAGACCCAGTACTTC
size: few; D: TRBD2; J: TRBJ2-7; V: TRBV10-3; CDR3: CAIAAGTSGDYEQYF; DNA: TGTGCCATCGCCGCCGGGACTAGCGGGGATTACGAGCAGTACTTC
size: many; D: NA; J: TRBJ1-5; V: TRBV25-1; CDR3: CASSDRGADQPQHF; DNA: TGTGCCAGCAGTGACCGGGGAGCCGATCAGCCCCAGCATTTT
size: NA; D: TRBD1; J: TRBJ1-3; V: TRBV15; CDR3: CATSRDRGQPVSGNTIYF; DNA: TGTGCCACCAGCAGAGATCGGGGACAGCCAGTCTCTGGAAACACCATATATTTT
size: NA; D: NA; J: TRBJ2-5; V: TRBV29-1; CDR3: CSVEIRGQETQYF; DNA: TGCAGCGTTGAAATTCGGGGCCAAGAGACCCAGTACTTC
size: NA; D: TRBD2; J: TRBJ2-7; V: TRBV20-1; CDR3: CSARGSSGLAGGPGYEQYF; DNA: TGCAGTGCTAGAGGCAGTTCGGGGTTAGCGGGAGGGCCCGGTTACGAGCAGTACTTC
size: NA; D: NA; J: TRBJ2-7; V: TRBV5-1; CDR3: CASSLTRDVSYEQYF; DNA: TGCGCCAGCAGCTTGACAAGGGACGTCTCCTACGAGCAGTACTTC
size: few; D: NA; J: TRBJ2-1; V: TRBV20-1; CDR3: CSVGGSGPYNEQFF; DNA: TGCAGTGTGGGGGGAAGCGGCCCCTACAATGAGCAGTTCTTC
size: many; D: TRBD2; J: TRBJ2-1; V: TRBV4-2; CDR3: CASSQGSTSGNHEQFF; DNA: TGTGCCAGCAGCCAAGGATCGACTAGCGGGAACCATGAGCAGTTCTTC
size: NA; D: TRBD2; J: TRBJ2-1; V: TRBV24-1; CDR3: CATSARGGRGSEQFF; DNA: TGTGCCACCAGTGCCCGGGGGGGCCGAGGGAGTGAGCAGTTCTTC
size: NA; D: NA; J: TRBJ1-5; V: TRBV20-1; CDR3: CSASPWWGLSNQPQHF; DNA: TGCAGTGCTAGCCCGTGGTGGGGGCTTAGCAATCAGCCCCAGCATTTT
size: NA; D: TRBD1; J: TRBJ2-2; V: TRBV3-1; CDR3: CASSQGGGITGELFF; DNA: TGTGCCAGCAGCCAAGGAGGGGGCATCACCGGGGAGCTGTTTTTT
size: few; D: NA; J: TRBJ1-1; V: TRBV10-2; CDR3: CASRGGGRNTEAFF; DNA: TGCGCCAGCAGAGGGGGGGGACGAAACACTGAAGCTTTCTTT
size: few; D: NA; J: TRBJ1-6; V: TRBV9; CDR3: CASSVEGGASPLHF; DNA: TGTGCCAGCAGCGTAGAGGGAGGGGCTTCACCCCTCCACTTT
size: many; D: TRBD2; J: TRBJ2-3; V: TRBV29-1; CDR3: CSVAGTSGRAIDTQYF; DNA: TGCAGCGTTGCCGGGACTAGCGGGAGGGCCATAGATACGCAGTATTTT
size: NA; D: NA; J: TRBJ2-3; V: TRBV15; CDR3: CATSSDNTDTQYF; DNA: TGTGCCACCAGCAGTGATAACACAGATACGCAGTATTTT
size: NA; D: NA; J: TRBJ2-5; V: TRBV12-3/TRBV12-4; CDR3: CASSWSREGAGETQYF; DNA: TGTGCCAGCAGTTGGTCTAGAGAGGGGGCGGGGGAGACCCAGTACTTC
size: NA; D: NA; J: TRBJ2-5; V: TRBV10-3; CDR3: CAIRGFEAGEGQETQYF; DNA: TGTGCCATCAGGGGTTTCGAGGCAGGGGAAGGCCAAGAGACCCAGTACTTC
size: NA; D: TRBD2; J: TRBJ2-1; V: TRBV7-6; CDR3: CASSLDSGGSYNEQFF; DNA: TGTGCCAGCAGCTTAGATAGCGGGGGATCCTACAATGAGCAGTTCTTC
size: NA; D: NA; J: TRBJ2-1; V: TRBV29-1; CDR3: CSVEDQNEQFF; DNA: TGCAGCGTTGAAGATCAGAATGAGCAGTTCTTC
size: NA; D: NA; J: TRBJ2-1; V: TRBV7-8; CDR3: CASSLEEEQFF; DNA: TGTGCCAGCAGCTTAGAAGAGGAGCAGTTCTTC
size: NA; D: NA; J: TRBJ1-5; V: TRBV20-1; CDR3: CSALGGFQPQHF; DNA: TGCAGTGCTCTGGGTGGGTTTCAGCCCCAGCATTTT
size: once; D: NA; J: TRBJ1-1; V: TRBV19; CDR3: CASSADTGAFF; DNA: TGTGCCAGTAGTGCTGACACGGGAGCTTTCTTT
size: NA; D: TRBD2; J: TRBJ2-7; V: TRBV7-9; CDR3: CASSARTSGKSYEQYF; DNA: TGTGCCAGCAGCGCCAGGACTAGCGGGAAATCCTACGAGCAGTACTTC
size: few; D: NA; J: TRBJ2-3; V: TRBV7-2; CDR3: CASSFFKDTQYF; DNA: TGTGCCAGCAGCTTCTTCAAAGATACGCAGTATTTT
size: NA; D: NA; J: TRBJ1-2; V: TRBV5-1; CDR3: CASSSGGGANYGYTF; DNA: TGCGCCAGCAGCTCGGGAGGTGGTGCTAACTATGGCTACACCTTC
size: NA; D: NA; J: TRBJ2-1; V: TRBV15; CDR3: CATSRGVHNEQFF; DNA: TGTGCCACTAGCCGCGGGGTACACAATGAGCAGTTCTTC
size: few; D: NA; J: TRBJ1-5; V: TRBV12-3/TRBV12-4; CDR3: CASSVGGVQPQHF; DNA: TGTGCCAGCTCCGTGGGGGGGGTTCAGCCCCAGCATTTT
size: NA; D: TRBD2; J: TRBJ2-1; V: TRBV24-1; CDR3: CATSDLSGGADNEQFF; DNA: TGTGCCACCAGTGATTTGAGCGGGGGGGCCGACAATGAGCAGTTCTTC